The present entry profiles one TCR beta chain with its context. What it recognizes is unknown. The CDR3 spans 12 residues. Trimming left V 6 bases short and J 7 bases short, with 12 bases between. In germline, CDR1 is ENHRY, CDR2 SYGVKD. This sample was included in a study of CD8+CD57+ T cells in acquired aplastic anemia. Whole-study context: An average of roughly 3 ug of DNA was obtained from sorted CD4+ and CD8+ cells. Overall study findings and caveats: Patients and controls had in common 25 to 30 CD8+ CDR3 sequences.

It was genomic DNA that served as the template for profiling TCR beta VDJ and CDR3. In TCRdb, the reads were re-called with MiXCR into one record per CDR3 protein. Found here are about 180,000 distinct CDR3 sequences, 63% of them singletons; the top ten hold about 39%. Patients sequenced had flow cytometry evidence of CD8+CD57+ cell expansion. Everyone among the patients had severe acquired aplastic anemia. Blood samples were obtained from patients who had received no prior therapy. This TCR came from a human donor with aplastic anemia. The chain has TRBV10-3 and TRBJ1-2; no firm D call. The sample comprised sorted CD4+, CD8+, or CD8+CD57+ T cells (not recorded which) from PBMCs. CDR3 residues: CAISQELSGYTF. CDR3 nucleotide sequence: TGTGCCATCAGCCAGGAGCTATCTGGCTACACCTTC.